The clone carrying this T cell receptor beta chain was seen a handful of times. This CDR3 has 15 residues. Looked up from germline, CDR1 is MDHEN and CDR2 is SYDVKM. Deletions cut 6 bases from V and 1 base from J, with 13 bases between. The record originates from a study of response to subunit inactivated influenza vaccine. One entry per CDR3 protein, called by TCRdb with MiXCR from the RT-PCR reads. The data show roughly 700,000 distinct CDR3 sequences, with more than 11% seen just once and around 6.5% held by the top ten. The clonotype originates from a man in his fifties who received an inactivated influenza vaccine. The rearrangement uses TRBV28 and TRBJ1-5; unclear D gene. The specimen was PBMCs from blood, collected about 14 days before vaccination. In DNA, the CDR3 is TGTGCCAGCAGGGGCGCGGGCAGGAGCAATCAGCCCCAGCATTTT. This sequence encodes CASRGAGRSNQPQHF.